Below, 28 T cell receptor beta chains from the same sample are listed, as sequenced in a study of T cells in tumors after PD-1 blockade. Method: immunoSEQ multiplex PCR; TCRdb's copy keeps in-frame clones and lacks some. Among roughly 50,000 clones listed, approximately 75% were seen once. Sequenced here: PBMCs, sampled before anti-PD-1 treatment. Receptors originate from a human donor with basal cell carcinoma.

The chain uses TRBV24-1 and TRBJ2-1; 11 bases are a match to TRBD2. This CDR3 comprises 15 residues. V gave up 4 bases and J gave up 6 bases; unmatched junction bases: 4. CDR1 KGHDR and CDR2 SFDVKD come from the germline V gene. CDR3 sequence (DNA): TGTGCCACCAGTGACGGGACTAGCGGAGTCAATGAGCAGTTCTTC. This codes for CATSDGTSGVNEQFF.

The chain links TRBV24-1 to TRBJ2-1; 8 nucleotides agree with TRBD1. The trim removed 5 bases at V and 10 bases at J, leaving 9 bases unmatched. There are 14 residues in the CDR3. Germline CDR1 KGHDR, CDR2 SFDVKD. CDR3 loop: CATSGSGGNEEQFF. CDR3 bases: TGTGCCACCAGTGGTTCAGGGGGCAACGAGGAGCAGTTCTTC.

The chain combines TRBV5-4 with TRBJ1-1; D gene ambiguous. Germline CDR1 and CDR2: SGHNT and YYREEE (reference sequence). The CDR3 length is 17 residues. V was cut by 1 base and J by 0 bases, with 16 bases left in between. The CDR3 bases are TGTGCCAGCAGCTTGTTAGTCGCAGCGCTAATGAACACTGAAGCTTTCTTT. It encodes CASSLLVAALMNTEAFF.

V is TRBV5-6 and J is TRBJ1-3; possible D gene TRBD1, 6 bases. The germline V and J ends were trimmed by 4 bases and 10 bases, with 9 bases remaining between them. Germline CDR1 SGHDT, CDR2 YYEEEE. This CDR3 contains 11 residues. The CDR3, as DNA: TGTGCCAGCAGCCTACAGGGAACCATATATTTT. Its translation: CASSLQGTIYF.

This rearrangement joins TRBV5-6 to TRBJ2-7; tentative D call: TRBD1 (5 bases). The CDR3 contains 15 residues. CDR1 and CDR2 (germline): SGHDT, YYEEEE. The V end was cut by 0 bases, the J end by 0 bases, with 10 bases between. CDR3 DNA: TGTGCCAGCAGCTTGGACAGGCAGGTCTCCTACGAGCAGTACTTC. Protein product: CASSLDRQVSYEQYF.

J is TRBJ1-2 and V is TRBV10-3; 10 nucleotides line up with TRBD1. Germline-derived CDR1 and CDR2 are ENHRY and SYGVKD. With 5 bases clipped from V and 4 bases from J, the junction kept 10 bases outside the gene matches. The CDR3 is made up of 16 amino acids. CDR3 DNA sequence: TGTGCCATCAGTACCAATGGACAGGGGGTGGCCTATGGCTACACCTTC. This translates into CAISTNGQGVAYGYTF.

For the CDR3, the DNA is TGTGCCAGCAGCTTGGGTCCAGGGGGCTACAGGGGCACTGAAGCTTTCTTT. This translates into CASSLGPGGYRGTEAFF. V and J are TRBV5-4 and TRBJ1-1, with 8 bases matching TRBD1. There are 17 residues in the CDR3. With 0 bases clipped from V and 4 bases from J, the junction kept 11 bases outside the gene matches. In germline, CDR1 is SGHNT, CDR2 YYREEE (reference sequence).

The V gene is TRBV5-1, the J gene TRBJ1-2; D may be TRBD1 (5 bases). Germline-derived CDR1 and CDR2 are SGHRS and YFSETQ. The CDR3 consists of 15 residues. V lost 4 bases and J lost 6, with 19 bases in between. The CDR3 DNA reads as TGCGCCAGCAGCCTTCCGGGAGGCGGGGGGGATGGCTACACCTTC. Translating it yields CASSLPGGGGDGYTF.

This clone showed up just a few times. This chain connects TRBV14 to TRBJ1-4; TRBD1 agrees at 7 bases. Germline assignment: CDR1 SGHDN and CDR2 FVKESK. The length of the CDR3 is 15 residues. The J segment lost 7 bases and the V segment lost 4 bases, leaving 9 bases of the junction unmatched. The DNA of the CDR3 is TGTGCCAGCAGCCCGGCCAGGGGGGTTGGTGAAAAACTGTTTTTT. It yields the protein CASSPARGVGEKLFF.

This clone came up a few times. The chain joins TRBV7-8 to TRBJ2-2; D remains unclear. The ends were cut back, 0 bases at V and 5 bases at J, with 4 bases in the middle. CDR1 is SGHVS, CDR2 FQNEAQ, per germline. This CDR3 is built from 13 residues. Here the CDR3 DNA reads TGTGCCAGCAGCTTAGCGTGGACCGGGGAGCTGTTTTTT. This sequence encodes CASSLAWTGELFF.

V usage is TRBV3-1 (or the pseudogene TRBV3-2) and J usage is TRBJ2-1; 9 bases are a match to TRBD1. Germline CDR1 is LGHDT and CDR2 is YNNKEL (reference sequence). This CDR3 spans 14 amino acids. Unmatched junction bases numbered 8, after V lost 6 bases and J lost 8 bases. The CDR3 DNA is TGTGCCAGCAGAAATAACAGGGGGCGCCATGAGCAGTTCTTC. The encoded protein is CASRNNRGRHEQFF.

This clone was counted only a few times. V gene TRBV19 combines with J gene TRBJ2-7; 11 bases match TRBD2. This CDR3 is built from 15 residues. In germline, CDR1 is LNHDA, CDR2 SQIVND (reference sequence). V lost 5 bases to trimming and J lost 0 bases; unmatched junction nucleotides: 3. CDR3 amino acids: CASSATSGGSYEQYF. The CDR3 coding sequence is TGTGCCAGTAGTGCCACTAGCGGGGGCTCCTACGAGCAGTACTTC.

In DNA form, the CDR3 reads TGTGCCATCAGTGAGACGGACAGGGAAGGAGGAGGCTACACCTTC. It specifies CAISETDREGGGYTF. This chain joins TRBV10-3 and TRBJ1-2; 8 nucleotides match TRBD1. Unmatched junction bases numbered 10, after V lost 2 bases and J lost 8 bases. The germline V gene has CDR1 ENHRY and CDR2 SYGVKD. The CDR3 is 15 residues long.

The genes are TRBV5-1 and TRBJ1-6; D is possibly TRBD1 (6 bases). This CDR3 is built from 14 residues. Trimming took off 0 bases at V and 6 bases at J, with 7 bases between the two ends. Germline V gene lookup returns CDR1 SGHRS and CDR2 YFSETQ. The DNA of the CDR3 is TGCGCCAGCAGCTTGGAAGGGGGTAATTCACCCCTCCACTTT. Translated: CASSLEGGNSPLHF.

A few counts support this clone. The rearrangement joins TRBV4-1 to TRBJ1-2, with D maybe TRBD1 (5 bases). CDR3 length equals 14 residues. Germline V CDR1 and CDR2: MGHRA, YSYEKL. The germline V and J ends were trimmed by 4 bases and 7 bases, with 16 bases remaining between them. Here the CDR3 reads CASSPGRGIGGYTF. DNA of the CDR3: TGCGCCAGCAGCCCAGGACGGGGCATCGGTGGCTACACCTTC.

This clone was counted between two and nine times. CDR3 amino acids: CASQTDSSYEQYF. CDR3 nucleotide sequence: TGTGCCAGCCAGACAGATTCCTCCTACGAGCAGTACTTC. This sequence joins TRBV27 and TRBJ2-7, with D perhaps TRBD1 (5 bases). Trimming took 8 bases from V and 0 from J, leaving 11 bases between them. Germline V gene lookup returns CDR1 MNHEY and CDR2 SMNVEV (reference sequence). The CDR3 sequence is 13 residues long.

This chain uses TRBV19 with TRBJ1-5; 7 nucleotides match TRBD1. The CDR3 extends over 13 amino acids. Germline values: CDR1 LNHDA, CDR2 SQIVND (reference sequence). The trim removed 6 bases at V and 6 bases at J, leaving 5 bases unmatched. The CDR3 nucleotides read TGTGCCAGTAGCACAACAGGGGCTCAGCCCCAGCATTTT. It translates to CASSTTGAQPQHF.

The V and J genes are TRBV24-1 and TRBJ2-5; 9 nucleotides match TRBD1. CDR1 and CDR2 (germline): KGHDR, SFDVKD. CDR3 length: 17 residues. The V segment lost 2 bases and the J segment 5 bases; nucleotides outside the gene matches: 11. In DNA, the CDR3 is TGTGCCACCAGTGATTACAGGGGGCCCGGTACTCCGGAGACCCAGTACTTC. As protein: CATSDYRGPGTPETQYF.

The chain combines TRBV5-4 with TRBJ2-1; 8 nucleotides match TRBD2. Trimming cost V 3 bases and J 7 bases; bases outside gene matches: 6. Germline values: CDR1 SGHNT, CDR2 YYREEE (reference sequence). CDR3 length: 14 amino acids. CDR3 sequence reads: CASSSVTSGNEQFF. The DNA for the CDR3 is TGTGCCAGCAGCTCGGTAACTAGCGGTAATGAGCAGTTCTTC.

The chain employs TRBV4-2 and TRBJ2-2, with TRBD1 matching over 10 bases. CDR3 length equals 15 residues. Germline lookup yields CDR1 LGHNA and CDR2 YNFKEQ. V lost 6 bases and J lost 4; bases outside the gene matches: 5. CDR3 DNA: TGTGCCAGCAGACGGACAGGGGGTATCACCGGGGAGCTGTTTTTT. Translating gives CASRRTGGITGELFF.

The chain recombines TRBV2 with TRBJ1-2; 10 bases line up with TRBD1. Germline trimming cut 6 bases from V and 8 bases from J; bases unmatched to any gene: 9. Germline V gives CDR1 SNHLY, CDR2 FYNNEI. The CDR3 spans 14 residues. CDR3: CASRGQGDFEGYTF. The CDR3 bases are TGTGCCAGCAGAGGACAGGGGGACTTTGAAGGCTACACCTTC. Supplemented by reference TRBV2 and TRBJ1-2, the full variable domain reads EPEVTQTPSHQVTQMGQEVILRCVPISNHLYFYWYRQILGQKVEFLVSFYNNEISEKSEIFDDQFSVERPDGSNFTLKIRSTKLEDSAMYFCASRGQGDFEGYTFGSGTRLTVV.

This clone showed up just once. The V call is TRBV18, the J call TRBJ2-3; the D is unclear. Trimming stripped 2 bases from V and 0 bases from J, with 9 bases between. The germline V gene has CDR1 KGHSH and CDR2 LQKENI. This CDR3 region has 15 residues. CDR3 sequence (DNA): TGTGCCAGCTCACCAATGGTCGCTAGCACAGATACGCAGTATTTT. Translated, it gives CASSPMVASTDTQYF.

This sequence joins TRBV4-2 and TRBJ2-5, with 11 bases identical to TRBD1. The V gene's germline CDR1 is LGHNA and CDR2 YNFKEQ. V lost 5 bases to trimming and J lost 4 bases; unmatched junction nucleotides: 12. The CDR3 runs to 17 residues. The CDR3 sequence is CASSTGQGALFVETQYF. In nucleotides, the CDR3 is TGTGCCAGCAGCACTGGACAGGGGGCGCTTTTCGTAGAGACCCAGTACTTC.

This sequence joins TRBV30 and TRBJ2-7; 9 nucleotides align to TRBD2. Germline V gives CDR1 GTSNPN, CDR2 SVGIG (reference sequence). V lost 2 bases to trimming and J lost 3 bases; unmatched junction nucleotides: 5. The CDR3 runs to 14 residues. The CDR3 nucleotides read TGTGCCTGGAGTATTCTAGCGGGAAGCTACGAGCAGTACTTC. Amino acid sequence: CAWSILAGSYEQYF.

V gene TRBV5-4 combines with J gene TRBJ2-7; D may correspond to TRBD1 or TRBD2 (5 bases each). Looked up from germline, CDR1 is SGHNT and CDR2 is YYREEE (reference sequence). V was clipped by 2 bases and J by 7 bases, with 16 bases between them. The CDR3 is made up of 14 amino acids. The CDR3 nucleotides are TGTGCCAGCAGCTTCGGGACCAAATTTAGGGAGCAGTACTTC. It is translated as CASSFGTKFREQYF.

CDR3 region: CASRENTEAFF. The CDR3 nucleotides are TGTGCCAGCAGGGAGAACACTGAAGCTTTCTTT. The V and J genes are TRBV5-8 and TRBJ1-1; the D is unclear. Trimming removed 5 bases from V and 1 base from J, with 3 bases in between. The CDR3 sequence is 11 residues long. In germline, CDR1 is SGHTS, CDR2 YDEGEE.

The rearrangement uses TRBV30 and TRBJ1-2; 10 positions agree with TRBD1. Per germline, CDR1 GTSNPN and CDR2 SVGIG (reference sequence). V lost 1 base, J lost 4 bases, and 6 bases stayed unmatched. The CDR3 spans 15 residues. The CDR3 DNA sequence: TGTGCCTGGAGTGCAGGGACAGGGGATACCTATGGCTACACCTTC. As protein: CAWSAGTGDTYGYTF.

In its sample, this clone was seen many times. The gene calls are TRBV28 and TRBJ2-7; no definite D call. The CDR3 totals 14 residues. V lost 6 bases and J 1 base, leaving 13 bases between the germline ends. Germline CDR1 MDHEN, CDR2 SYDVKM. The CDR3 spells CASSRFSSSYEQYF. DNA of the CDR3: TGTGCCAGCAGCCGGTTCAGTAGTTCCTACGAGCAGTACTTC.